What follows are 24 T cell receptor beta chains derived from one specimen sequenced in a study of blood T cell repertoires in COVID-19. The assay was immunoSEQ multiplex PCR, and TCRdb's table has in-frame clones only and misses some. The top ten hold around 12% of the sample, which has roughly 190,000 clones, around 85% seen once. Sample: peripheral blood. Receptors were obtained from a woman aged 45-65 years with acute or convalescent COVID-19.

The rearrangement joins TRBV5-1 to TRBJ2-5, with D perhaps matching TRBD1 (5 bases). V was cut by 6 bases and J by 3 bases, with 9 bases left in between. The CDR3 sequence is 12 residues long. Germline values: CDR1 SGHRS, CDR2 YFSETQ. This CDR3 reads CASNTGKETQYF. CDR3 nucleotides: TGCGCCAGCAACACAGGTAAAGAGACCCAGTACTTC.

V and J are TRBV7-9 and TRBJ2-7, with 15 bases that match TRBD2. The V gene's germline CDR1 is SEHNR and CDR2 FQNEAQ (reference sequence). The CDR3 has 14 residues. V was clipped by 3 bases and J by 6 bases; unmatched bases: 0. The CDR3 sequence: CASSLGLAGGEQYF. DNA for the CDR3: TGTGCCAGCAGCTTGGGACTAGCGGGAGGCGAGCAGTACTTC.

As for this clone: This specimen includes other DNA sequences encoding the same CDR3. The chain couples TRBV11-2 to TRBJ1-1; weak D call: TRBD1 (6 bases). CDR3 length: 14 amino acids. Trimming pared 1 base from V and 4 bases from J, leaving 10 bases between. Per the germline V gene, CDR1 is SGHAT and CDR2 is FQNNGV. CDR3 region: CASSLGTGSTEAFF. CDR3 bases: TGTGCCAGCAGCTTAGGCACAGGGAGCACTGAAGCTTTCTTT.

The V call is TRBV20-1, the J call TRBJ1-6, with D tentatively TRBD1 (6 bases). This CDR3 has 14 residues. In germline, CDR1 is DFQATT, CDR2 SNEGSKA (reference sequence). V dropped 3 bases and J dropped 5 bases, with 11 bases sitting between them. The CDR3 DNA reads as TGCAGTGCTAGTAGGGGGGGAGATAATTCACCCCTCCACTTT. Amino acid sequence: CSASRGGDNSPLHF.

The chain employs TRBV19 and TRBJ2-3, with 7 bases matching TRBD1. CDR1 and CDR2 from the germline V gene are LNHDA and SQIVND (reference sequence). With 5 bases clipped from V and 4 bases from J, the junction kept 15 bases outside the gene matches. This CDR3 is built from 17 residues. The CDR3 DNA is TGTGCCAGTAGTGGCCTCCGACAGGGCAATTTTGCAGATACGCAGTATTTT. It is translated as CASSGLRQGNFADTQYF.

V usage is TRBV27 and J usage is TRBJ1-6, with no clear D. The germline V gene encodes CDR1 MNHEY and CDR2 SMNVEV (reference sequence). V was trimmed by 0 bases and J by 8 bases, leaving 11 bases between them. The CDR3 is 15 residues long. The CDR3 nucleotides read TGTGCCAGCAGTTTATCGACTTCTTCTCATTCACCCCTCCACTTT. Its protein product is CASSLSTSSHSPLHF.

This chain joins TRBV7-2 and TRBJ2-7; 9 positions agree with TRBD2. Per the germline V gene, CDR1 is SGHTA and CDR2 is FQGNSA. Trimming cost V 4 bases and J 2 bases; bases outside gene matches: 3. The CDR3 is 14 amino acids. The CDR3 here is CASSSAGGPYEQYF. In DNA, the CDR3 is TGTGCCAGCAGCTCTGCGGGGGGGCCCTACGAGCAGTACTTC.

This CDR3 reads CASSLVGGGQEDTQYF. CDR3 coding DNA: TGTGCCAGCAGCTTAGTTGGAGGGGGCCAGGAAGATACGCAGTATTTT. The rearrangement joins TRBV7-2 to TRBJ2-3, with TRBD1 as a possible D gene (7 bases). V shed 1 base and J shed 5 bases, with 16 bases lying between them. The CDR3 has 16 amino acids. CDR1 and CDR2 from the germline V gene are SGHTA and FQGNSA.

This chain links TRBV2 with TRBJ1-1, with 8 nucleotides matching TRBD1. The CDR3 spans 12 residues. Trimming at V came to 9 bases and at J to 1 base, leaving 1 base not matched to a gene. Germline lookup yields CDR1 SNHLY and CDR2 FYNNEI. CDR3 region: CARGTGNTEAFF. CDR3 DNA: TGTGCCAGGGGGACAGGGAACACTGAAGCTTTCTTT.

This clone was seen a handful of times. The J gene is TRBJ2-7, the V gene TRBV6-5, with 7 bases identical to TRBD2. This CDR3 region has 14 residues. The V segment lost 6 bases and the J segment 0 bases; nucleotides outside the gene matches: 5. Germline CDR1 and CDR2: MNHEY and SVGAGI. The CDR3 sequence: CASRSGTGSYEQYF. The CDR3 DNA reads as TGTGCCAGCAGGAGCGGGACGGGCTCCTACGAGCAGTACTTC.

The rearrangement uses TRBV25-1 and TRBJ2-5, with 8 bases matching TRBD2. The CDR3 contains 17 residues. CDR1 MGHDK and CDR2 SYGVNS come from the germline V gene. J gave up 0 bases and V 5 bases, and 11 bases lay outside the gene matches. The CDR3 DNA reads TGTGCCAGCAGTATTGGGGGGCTAGCGGGCAACCAAGAGACCCAGTACTTC. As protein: CASSIGGLAGNQETQYF.

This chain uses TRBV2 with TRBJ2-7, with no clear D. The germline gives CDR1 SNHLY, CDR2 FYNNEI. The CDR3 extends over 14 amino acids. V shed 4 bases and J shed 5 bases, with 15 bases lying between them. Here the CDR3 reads CASSAFKTWNEQYF. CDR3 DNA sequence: TGTGCCAGCAGTGCCTTTAAGACTTGGAACGAGCAGTACTTC.

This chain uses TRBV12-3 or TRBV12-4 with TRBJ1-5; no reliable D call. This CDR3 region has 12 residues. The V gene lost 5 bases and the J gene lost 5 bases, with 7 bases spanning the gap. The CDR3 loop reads CASSREDQPQHF. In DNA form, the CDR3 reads TGTGCCAGCAGTAGGGAGGATCAGCCCCAGCATTTT.

CDR3 residues: CASSNLAGQGAREQYF. CDR3 nucleotide sequence: TGTGCCAGCTCAAACCTGGCGGGACAGGGGGCGAGGGAGCAGTACTTC. The chain combines TRBV18 with TRBJ2-7; 12 nucleotides match TRBD1. This CDR3 spans 16 amino acids. The germline V gene encodes CDR1 KGHSH and CDR2 LQKENI. Trimming took 5 bases from V and 7 from J; bases not matched to a gene: 12.

The CDR3 protein is CASSRAGTYEQYF. As DNA, the CDR3 is TGTGCCAGCAGTCGGGCGGGGACCTACGAGCAGTACTTC. This chain joins TRBV25-1 and TRBJ2-7; tentative D call: TRBD2 (6 bases). The CDR3 consists of 13 residues. CDR1 MGHDK and CDR2 SYGVNS come from the germline V gene. V dropped 5 bases and J dropped 2 bases, with 10 bases sitting between them.

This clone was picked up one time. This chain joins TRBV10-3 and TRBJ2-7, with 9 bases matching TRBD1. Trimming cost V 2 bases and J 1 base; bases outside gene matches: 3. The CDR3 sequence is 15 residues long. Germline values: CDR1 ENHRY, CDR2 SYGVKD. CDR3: CAISEVTGGSYEQYF. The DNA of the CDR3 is TGTGCCATCAGTGAGGTGACAGGGGGGTCCTACGAGCAGTACTTC.

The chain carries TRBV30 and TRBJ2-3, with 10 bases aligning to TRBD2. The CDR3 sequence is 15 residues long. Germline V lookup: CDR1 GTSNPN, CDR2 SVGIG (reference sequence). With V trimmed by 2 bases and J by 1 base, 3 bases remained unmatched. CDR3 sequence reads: CAWSPGTSGTDTQYF. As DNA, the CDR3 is TGTGCCTGGAGTCCCGGGACTAGCGGCACAGATACGCAGTATTTT.

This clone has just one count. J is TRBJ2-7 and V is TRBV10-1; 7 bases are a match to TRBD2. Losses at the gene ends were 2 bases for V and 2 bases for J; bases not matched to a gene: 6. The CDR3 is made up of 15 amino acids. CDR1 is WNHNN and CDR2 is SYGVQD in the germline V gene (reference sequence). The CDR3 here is CASSEASGGTYEQYF. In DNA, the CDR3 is TGCGCCAGCAGTGAGGCTTCCGGGGGGACCTACGAGCAGTACTTC.

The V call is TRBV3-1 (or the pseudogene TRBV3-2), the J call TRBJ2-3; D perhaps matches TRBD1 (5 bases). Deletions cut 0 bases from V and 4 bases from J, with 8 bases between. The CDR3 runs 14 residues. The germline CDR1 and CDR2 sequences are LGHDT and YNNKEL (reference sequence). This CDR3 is CASSQDWGADTQYF. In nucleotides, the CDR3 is TGTGCCAGCAGCCAAGATTGGGGCGCAGATACGCAGTATTTT.

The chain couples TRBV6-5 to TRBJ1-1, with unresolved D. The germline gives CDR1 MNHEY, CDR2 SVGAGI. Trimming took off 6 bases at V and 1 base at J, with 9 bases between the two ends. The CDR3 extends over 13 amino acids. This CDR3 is CASSRYRNTEAFF. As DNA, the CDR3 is TGTGCCAGCAGCCGGTACAGGAACACTGAAGCTTTCTTT.

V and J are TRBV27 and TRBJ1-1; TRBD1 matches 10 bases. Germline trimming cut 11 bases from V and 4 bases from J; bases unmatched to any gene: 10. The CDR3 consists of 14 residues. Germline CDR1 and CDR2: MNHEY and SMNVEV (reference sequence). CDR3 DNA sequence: TGTGCCGTTCAGACAGGGGGCTCGGGCACTGAAGCTTTCTTT. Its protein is CAVQTGGSGTEAFF.

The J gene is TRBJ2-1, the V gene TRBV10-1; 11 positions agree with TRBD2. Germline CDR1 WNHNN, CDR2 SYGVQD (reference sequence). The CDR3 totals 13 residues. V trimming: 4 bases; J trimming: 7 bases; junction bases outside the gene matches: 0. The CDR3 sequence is CASSASGRNEQFF. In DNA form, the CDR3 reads TGCGCCAGCAGTGCTAGCGGGAGGAATGAGCAGTTCTTC.

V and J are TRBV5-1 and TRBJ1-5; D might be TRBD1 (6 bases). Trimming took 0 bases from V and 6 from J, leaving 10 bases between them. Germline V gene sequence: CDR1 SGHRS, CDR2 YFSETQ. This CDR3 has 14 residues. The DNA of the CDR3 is TGCGCCAGCAGCTTGGGGACAGTTGGTCAGCCCCAGCATTTT. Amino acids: CASSLGTVGQPQHF. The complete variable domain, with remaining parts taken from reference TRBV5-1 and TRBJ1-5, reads KAGVTQTPRYLIKTRGQQVTLSCSPISGHRSVSWYQQTPGQGLQFLFEYFSETQRNKGNFPGRFSGRQFSNSRSEMNVSTLELGDSALYLCASSLGTVGQPQHFGDGTRLSIL.

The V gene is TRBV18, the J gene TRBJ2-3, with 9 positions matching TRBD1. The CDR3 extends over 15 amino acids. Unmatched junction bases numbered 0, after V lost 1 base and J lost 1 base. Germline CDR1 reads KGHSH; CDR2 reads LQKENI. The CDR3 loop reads CASSPRTGGTDTQYF. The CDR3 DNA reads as TGTGCCAGCTCACCACGGACAGGGGGCACAGATACGCAGTATTTT.